This T cell receptor beta chain stems from a study of blood T cell repertoires in COVID-19. About the study: The United States, Italy and Spain supplied acute and convalescent COVID-19 samples. In each case, the material was cDNA or gDNA derived from T cells, B-cell-depleted T cells, or PBMCs.

Germline V gene data show CDR1 as LGHDT and CDR2 as YNNKEL (reference sequence). The CDR3 contains 16 residues. Unmatched junction bases numbered 11, after V lost 3 bases and J lost 6 bases. Original processing methods: For nucleated cells, counts were estimated from reference gene primer amplification. Sequenced by immunoSEQ multiplex PCR; TCRdb stores in-frame clones only, minus some. From that table come the V and J calls and clone size; the DNA was used to work out D and trimming. The table includes about 43,000 clones, 80% to 90% detected once. A single count supports this clone. V is TRBV3-1 (or the pseudogene TRBV3-2) and J is TRBJ1-2; TRBD1 matches at 9 bases. This TCR was sampled from a human donor in a cohort sampled during active COVID-19. The sample comprised peripheral blood. This CDR3 is CASSHRQGEQSHGYTF. DNA of the CDR3: TGTGCCAGCAGCCACAGACAGGGGGAGCAATCCCATGGCTACACCTTC.